This entry describes one TCR beta chain. This clonotype was observed a few times. The antigen this receptor binds is unknown. Base qualities are not provided; no much larger clone lies one nucleotide away. The data belong to a study of CD8+CD57+ T cells in acquired aplastic anemia (dated by TCRdb to between 2018 and 2020). Background on the whole study: On average, sorted CD4+ and CD8+ cells yielded roughly 3.4 ug of extracted DNA, with a range of about 0.17 to 27.4 ug. CD8+CD57+ expansion was defined as a frequency above the mean frequency observed in healthy subjects.

Findings and caveats that apply to the study as a whole: Around 27 CD8+ CDR3 sequences were shared between patients and controls but appeared highly expressed in patients and within their immunodominant clones. CD8+ Simpson's diversity did not differ significantly between patients and healthy controls (P=0.060).

Genomic DNA served as template for TCR beta VDJ combination and CDR3 sequence profiling. An Illumina HiSeq 2000 was used for TCR repertoire sequencing. The source study handled its data this way. Repertoires were assessed using TRBV/TRBJ rearrangement plots, CDR3 size and DJ length profiles, and Simpson's diversity index. The most abundant DNA sequence in the deep sequencing data was taken as the immunodominant clone. CDR3 amino acid sequences were checked for sharing across subjects and were also compared against the VDJdb database and published repertoires. TCRdb reran the public reads through fastp at Q25 and MiXCR, keeping productive beta chains. Duplicate CDR3 protein sequences are folded into a single record with the most common DNA and genes. These V and J calls are TCRdb output, not the study's own analysis. The sample table lists about 120,000 distinct CDR3 sequences, 50% to 60% of them with a count of one. The ten largest clones add up to 25% to 30% of the sample.

Counted from cysteine to phenylalanine, this CDR3 has 17 amino acids. CDR3 DNA is the only sequence kept; it has 51 bases, read in frame from the first base. Sequences SGHAT (CDR1) and FQDESV (CDR2) are obtained from the germline V gene (reference sequence). From V the trimming removes 6 bases and from J it removes 2 bases, while the gene matches leave 15 bases of the junction unaccounted for. Expansion of CD8+CD57+ cells had been shown by flow cytometry in the patients chosen for sequencing. Severe acquired aplastic anemia was diagnosed in all patients according to International Study of Aplastic Anemia and Agranulocytosis and Camitta criteria. No therapy had been received by the patients at the time of blood sampling. The study deep-sequenced TCR repertoires of sorted CD4+ and CD8+ blood T cells from severe aplastic anemia patients and healthy subjects. In the USA, patient enrollment took place under clinicaltrials.gov protocols 00001620, 01623167, 00001397, 00071045, 00081523 and 00961064. Ficoll-Paque density gradient centrifugation was used to isolate peripheral blood mononuclear cells. Before DNA extraction, CD4+ and CD8+ T cells were sorted by FACS or by magnetic beads.

The V and J segments used are TRBV11-1 and TRBJ1-1; TRBD1 fits 7 bases in the junction. Sample: sorted CD4+, CD8+, or CD8+CD57+ T cells (not recorded which) from PBMCs. The TCR was taken from a human donor with aplastic anemia. This receptor carries the CDR3 CASSTGQPGRGNTEAFF. The nucleotide sequence reads as follows: TGTGCCAGCAGTACGGGACAGCCGGGCCGGGGAAACACTGAAGCTTTCTTT.